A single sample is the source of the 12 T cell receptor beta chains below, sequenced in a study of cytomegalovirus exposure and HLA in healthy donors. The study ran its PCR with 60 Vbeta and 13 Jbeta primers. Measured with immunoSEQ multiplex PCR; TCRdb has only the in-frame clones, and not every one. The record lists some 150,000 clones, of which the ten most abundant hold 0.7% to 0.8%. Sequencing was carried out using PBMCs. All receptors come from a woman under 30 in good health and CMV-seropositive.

The CDR3 DNA follows: TGTGCCAGCAGCGTAGGCAGCGGGCCTAGCTCCTACAATGAGCAGTTCTTC. Translation gives CASSVGSGPSSYNEQFF. V usage is TRBV9 and J usage is TRBJ2-1; D is possibly TRBD2 (6 bases). Looked up from germline, CDR1 is SGDLS and CDR2 is YYNGEE. The CDR3 has 17 residues. V lost 0 bases, J lost 0 bases, and 13 bases lay in between.

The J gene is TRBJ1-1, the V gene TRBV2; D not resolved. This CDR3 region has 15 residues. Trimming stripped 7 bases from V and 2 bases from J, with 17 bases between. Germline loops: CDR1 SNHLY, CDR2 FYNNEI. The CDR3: CASMKEGGGNTEAFF. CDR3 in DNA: TGTGCCAGCATGAAAGAGGGCGGCGGCAACACTGAAGCTTTCTTT.

In nucleotides, the CDR3 is TGTGCCAGCAGTTACGGACAGGAGCCGGGGGGCTACACCTTC. Its translation is CASSYGQEPGGYTF. This chain uses TRBV6-6 with TRBJ1-2; 7 nucleotides agree with TRBD1. V lost 2 bases, J lost 8 bases, and 8 bases stayed unmatched. Germline CDR1 and CDR2: MNHNY and SVGAGI (reference sequence). The CDR3 is made up of 14 amino acids.

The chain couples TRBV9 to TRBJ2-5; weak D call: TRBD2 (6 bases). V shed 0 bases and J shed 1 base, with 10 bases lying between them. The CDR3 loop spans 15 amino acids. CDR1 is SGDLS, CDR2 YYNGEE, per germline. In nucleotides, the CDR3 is TGTGCCAGCAGCGTAGCCGGGACTCGCCAAGAGACCCAGTACTTC. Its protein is CASSVAGTRQETQYF. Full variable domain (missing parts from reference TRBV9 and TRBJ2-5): DSGVTQTPKHLITATGQRVTLRCSPRSGDLSVYWYQQSLDQGLQFLIQYYNGEERAKGNILERFSAQQFPDLHSELNLSSLELGDSALYFCASSVAGTRQETQYFGPGTRLLVL.

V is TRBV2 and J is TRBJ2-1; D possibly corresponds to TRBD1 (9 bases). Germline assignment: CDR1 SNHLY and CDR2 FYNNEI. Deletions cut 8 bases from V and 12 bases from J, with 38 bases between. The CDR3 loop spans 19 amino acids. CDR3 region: CASPRGGQGYSETQQGQFF. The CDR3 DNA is TGTGCCAGCCCCCGGGGGGGACAGGGATATTCGGAAACCCAGCAGGGGCAGTTCTTC. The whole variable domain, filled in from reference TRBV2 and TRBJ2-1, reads EPEVTQTPSHQVTQMGQEVILRCVPISNHLYFYWYRQILGQKVEFLVSFYNNEISEKSEIFDDQFSVERPDGSNFTLKIRSTKLEDSAMYFCASPRGGQGYSETQQGQFFGPGTRLTVL.

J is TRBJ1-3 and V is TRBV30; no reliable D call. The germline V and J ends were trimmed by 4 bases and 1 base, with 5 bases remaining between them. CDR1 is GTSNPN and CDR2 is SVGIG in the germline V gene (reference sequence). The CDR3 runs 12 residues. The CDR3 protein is CAWTPSGNTIYF. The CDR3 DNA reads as TGTGCCTGGACCCCGTCTGGAAACACCATATATTTT.

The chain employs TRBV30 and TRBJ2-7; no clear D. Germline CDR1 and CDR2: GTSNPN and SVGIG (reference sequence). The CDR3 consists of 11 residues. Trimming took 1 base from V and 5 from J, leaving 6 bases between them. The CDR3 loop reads CAWSDLNEQYF. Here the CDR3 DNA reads TGTGCCTGGAGTGATTTAAACGAGCAGTACTTC.

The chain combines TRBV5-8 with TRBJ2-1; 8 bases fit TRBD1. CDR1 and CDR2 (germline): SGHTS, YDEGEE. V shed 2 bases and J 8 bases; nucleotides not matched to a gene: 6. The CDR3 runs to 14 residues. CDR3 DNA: TGTGCCAGCAGCTTTAGACAGGGGAGCCATGAGCAGTTCTTC. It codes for CASSFRQGSHEQFF.

For the CDR3, the DNA is TGTGCCAGCAGCTTGGGCGGGACCTACGAGCAGTACTTC. This codes for CASSLGGTYEQYF. The chain joins TRBV5-6 to TRBJ2-7; D might be TRBD2 (6 bases). The CDR3 spans 13 residues. In germline, CDR1 is SGHDT, CDR2 YYEEEE. The germline V and J ends were trimmed by 0 bases and 2 bases, with 6 bases remaining between them. The variable domain in full, completed from reference TRBV5-6 and TRBJ2-7, reads DAGVTQSPTHLIKTRGQQVTLRCSPKSGHDTVSWYQQALGQGPQFIFQYYEEEERQRGNFPDRFSGHQFPNYSSELNVNALLLGDSALYLCASSLGGTYEQYFGPGTRLTVT.

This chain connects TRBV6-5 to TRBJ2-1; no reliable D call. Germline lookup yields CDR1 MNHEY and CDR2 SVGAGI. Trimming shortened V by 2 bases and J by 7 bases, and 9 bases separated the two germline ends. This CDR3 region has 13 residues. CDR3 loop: CASSYGGKNEQFF. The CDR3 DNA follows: TGTGCCAGCAGTTACGGCGGTAAGAATGAGCAGTTCTTC.

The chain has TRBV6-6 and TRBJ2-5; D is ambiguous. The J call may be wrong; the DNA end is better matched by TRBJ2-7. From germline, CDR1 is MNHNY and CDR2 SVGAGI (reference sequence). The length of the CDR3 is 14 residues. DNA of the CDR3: TGTGCCAGCAGTTACTCGGGCCCTTCCTACGAGCAGTACTTC. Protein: CASSYSGPSYEQYF.

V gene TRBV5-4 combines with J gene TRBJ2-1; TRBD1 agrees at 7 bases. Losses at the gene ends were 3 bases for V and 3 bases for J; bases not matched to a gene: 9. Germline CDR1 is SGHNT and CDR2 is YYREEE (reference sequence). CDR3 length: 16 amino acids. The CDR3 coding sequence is TGTGCCAGCAGCTCGCCCCGGGACAGTCTCTACAATGAGCAGTTCTTC. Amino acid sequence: CASSSPRDSLYNEQFF. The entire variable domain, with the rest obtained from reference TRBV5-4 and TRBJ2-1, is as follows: ETGVTQSPTHLIKTRGQQVTLRCSSQSGHNTVSWYQQALGQGPQFIFQYYREEENGRGNFPPRFSGLQFPNYSSELNVNALELDDSALYLCASSSPRDSLYNEQFFGPGTRLTVL.